This T cell receptor beta chain appears in the sequencing data of a study of OX40 agonist ivuxolimab in advanced cancers. Study findings and constraints: Relative to CD4+, CD8+ T cells held more expanded clones on average. Individuals who were partial responders at 0.1-3.0 mg/kg had clonal expansion that ranked among the lowest. Clonal expansion was seen in CD4+ and CD8+ blood T cells by week 6 at 0.1 to 3.0 mg/kg.

Here immunoSEQ multiplex PCR was the method, and the copy in TCRdb shows in-frame clones only, minus some. The sample lists tens of thousands of clones, 84% seen once, with just under 7% in the top ten. Germline assignment: CDR1 SGHRS and CDR2 YFSETQ. The CDR3 covers 15 residues. V shed 4 bases and J 6 bases; nucleotides not matched to a gene: 13. A remark on this clone: Its antigen is unidentified.

Here the sequenced sample was CD4+ or CD8+ T cells sorted from blood, taken in a trial of the OX40 agonist ivuxolimab. This TCR derives from an adult with an advanced solid tumor such as melanoma, head and neck, liver or kidney cancer. The rearrangement uses TRBV5-1 and TRBJ2-7; TRBD2 matches at 7 bases. Here the CDR3 DNA reads TGCGCCAGCAGCGTAACCGGGACTACCCCTTCCGAGCAGTACTTC. This encodes CASSVTGTTPSEQYF.